Presented here are 5 T cell receptor beta chains from one specimen sequenced in a study of identifying expanded T cells in peripheral blood. Assay used: immunoSEQ multiplex PCR; TCRdb lists only in-frame clones, some missing. This table holds 80,000 or so clones, about four fifths found once. Sample: blood. These receptors came from a person between 18 and 70 years old in good health.

This chain links TRBV4-2 with TRBJ2-6; TRBD1 aligns across 9 bases. The CDR3 totals 18 residues. V was pared by 1 base and J by 3 bases, with 7 bases of the junction left unmatched. Germline loops: CDR1 LGHNA, CDR2 YNFKEQ. CDR3 sequence reads: CASSQAATGGDGANVLTF. The CDR3 bases are TGTGCCAGCAGCCAAGCAGCGACAGGGGGTGATGGGGCCAACGTCCTGACTTTC.

This chain uses TRBV4-1 with TRBJ2-2; 13 bases agree with TRBD2. V shed 4 bases and J 2 bases; nucleotides not matched to a gene: 10. The CDR3 extends over 19 amino acids. The V gene's germline CDR1 is MGHRA and CDR2 YSYEKL. In nucleotides, the CDR3 is TGCGCCAGCAGCCCCCTGGGACTAGCGGGACCACCTAACACCGGGGAGCTGTTTTTT. This translates into CASSPLGLAGPPNTGELFF.

V gene TRBV11-3 combines with J gene TRBJ2-5; either TRBD1 or TRBD2 may supply D (6 bases each). This CDR3 spans 16 amino acids. Trimming took 1 base from V and 1 from J, leaving 13 bases between them. CDR1 and CDR2 (germline): SGHNT, YENEEA. CDR3 nucleotides: TGTGCCAGCAGCTTAGGGAGGGGGACGCCCCAAGAGACCCAGTACTTC. Translated, it gives CASSLGRGTPQETQYF. Full variable domain (rest looked up from reference TRBV11-3 and TRBJ2-5): EAGVVQSPRYKIIEKKQPVAFWCNPISGHNTLYWYLQNLGQGPELLIRYENEEAVDDSQLPKDRFSAERLKGVDSTLKIQPAELGDSAVYLCASSLGRGTPQETQYFGPGTRLLVL.

The rearrangement joins TRBV7-3 to TRBJ1-1; TRBD1 is a possible D gene (6 bases). CDR3 length: 14 amino acids. Trimming stripped 6 bases from V and 2 bases from J, with 13 bases between. Germline assignment: CDR1 SGHTA and CDR2 FQGTGA. The CDR3 reads CASRRGGPNTEAFF. CDR3 nucleotide sequence: TGTGCCAGCAGAAGGGGGGGACCCAACACTGAAGCTTTCTTT.

V is TRBV28 and J is TRBJ1-2; 9 positions match TRBD1. There are 14 residues in the CDR3. The V gene's germline CDR1 is MDHEN and CDR2 SYDVKM. J lost 6 bases, V lost 3 bases, and 5 bases had no gene match. The CDR3 bases are TGTGCCAGCAGTTTGACAGGGGGATGGGATGGCTACACCTTC. Translated, it gives CASSLTGGWDGYTF.